The table lists the clone carrying this T cell receptor (beta chain) with a count of one. Its antigen is undetermined. The germline V gene has CDR1 MDHEN and CDR2 SYDVKM. This CDR3 is built from 15 residues. J was trimmed by 5 bases and V by 7 bases; bases with no gene match: 7. The table came from immunoSEQ multiplex PCR; TCRdb's copy has only in-frame clones and leaves some out. The sample includes hundreds of thousands of clones, around 93% seen only once; the top ten take roughly 0.5%. The data were taken from a study of T cell responses to AZD1222 COVID-19 vaccine. General observations from the study: Dominant CD4 TCR responses targeted spike regions 160-218 and 743-854.

This specimen consisted of peripheral blood, obtained 28 days after the second AZD1222 dose. The chain has TRBV28 and TRBJ2-2; TRBD2 agrees at 10 bases. This sequence originates from an adult who received the AZD1222 COVID-19 vaccine. Here the CDR3 reads CASIGLAARTGELFF. In nucleotides, the CDR3 is TGTGCCAGCATCGGACTAGCGGCCAGAACCGGGGAGCTGTTTTTT.